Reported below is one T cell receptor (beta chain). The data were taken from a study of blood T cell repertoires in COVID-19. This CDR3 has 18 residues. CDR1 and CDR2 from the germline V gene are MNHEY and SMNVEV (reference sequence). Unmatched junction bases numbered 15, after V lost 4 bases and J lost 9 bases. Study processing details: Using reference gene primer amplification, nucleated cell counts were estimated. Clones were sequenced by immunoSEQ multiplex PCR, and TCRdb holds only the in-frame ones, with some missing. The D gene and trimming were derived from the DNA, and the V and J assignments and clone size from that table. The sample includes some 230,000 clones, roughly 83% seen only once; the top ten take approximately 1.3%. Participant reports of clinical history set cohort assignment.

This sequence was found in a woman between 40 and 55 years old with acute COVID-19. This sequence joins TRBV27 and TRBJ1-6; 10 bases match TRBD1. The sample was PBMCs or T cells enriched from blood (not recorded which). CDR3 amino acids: CASSSVPGQGTRPSPLHF. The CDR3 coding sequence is TGTGCCAGCAGTTCCGTCCCGGGACAGGGGACGCGTCCTTCACCCCTCCACTTT.